The rows below give T cell receptor beta chains drawn from one sample of a study of shared clonotypes between healthy human individuals. Measured with immunoSEQ multiplex PCR; TCRdb has only the in-frame clones, and not every one. The sample records more than 550,000 clones, about 91% being singletons. What was sequenced was naive CD8+ T cells sorted from blood. The source of these receptors is a man younger than 45 in good health. Both conserved end residues are part of each CDR3. The D gene is left open where the match is weak. Clone size is stated in some rows and not others, as once, few, many or a class when expanded.

>.|.|TRBV10-1|TRBJ2-5
TGCGCCAGCAGTGATACAGGCGGAGGAGAGACCCAGTACTTC
CASSDTGGGETQYF
>TRBD2|.|TRBV7-8|TRBJ2-2
TGTGCCAGCAGCTACGGGGGGGCGGCCGCCGGGGAGCTGTTTTTT
CASSYGGAAAGELFF
>.|once|TRBV19|TRBJ2-7
TGTGCCAGTAGTATCGGCGGAGGGAGCTCCTACGAGCAGTACTTC
CASSIGGGSSYEQYF
>TRBD2|.|TRBV4-1|TRBJ2-7
TGCGCCAGCAGCCAAGTGGGACTAGCGGCCTACGAGCAGTACTTC
CASSQVGLAAYEQYF
>.|.|TRBV14|TRBJ2-5
TGTGCCAGCAGCCGAAAAGAGACCCAGTACTTC
CASSRKETQYF
>TRBD1|.|TRBV19|TRBJ1-2
TGTGCCAGTAGTACCCTAGGGAGTGACAGGGACACCTATGGCTACACCTTC
CASSTLGSDRDTYGYTF
>TRBD1|.|TRBV23-1|TRBJ1-3
TGCGCCAGCAGTCATACCGCCCTCAGGGGGATCTCTGGAAACACCATATATTTT
CASSHTALRGISGNTIYF
>TRBD2|once|TRBV13|TRBJ2-2
TGTGCCAGCAGCTTAGGAGCGGGAGAAAGCGGGGAGCTGTTTTTT
CASSLGAGESGELFF
>.|.|TRBV29-1|TRBJ2-5
TGCAGCGTTGAAGGAGCCTCCCGCGTGGAGACCCAGTACTTC
CSVEGASRVETQYF
>.|.|TRBV7-2|TRBJ2-3
TGTGCCAGCAGCCCCGGACCCGATCTACCGGAGGATACGCAGTATTTT
CASSPGPDLPEDTQYF
>.|.|TRBV7-9|TRBJ2-3
TGTGCCAGCAGCCCCGCCGGGTCGAGCACAGATACGCAGTATTTT
CASSPAGSSTDTQYF
>.|.|TRBV21-1|TRBJ2-2
TGTGCCAGCAGCAGGAAAGGCGGGAGCATGAACACCGGGGAGCTGTTTTTT
CASSRKGGSMNTGELFF
>.|.|TRBV28|TRBJ2-7
TGTGCCAGCAGTTCAGTAGGACTACCTCAAGCCTACGAGCAGTACTTC
CASSSVGLPQAYEQYF
>.|.|TRBV2|TRBJ1-1
TGTGCCAGCAGCGGGGGGAAAACTTCAGAAGCTTTCTTT
CASSGGKTSEAFF
>TRBD1|.|TRBV7-9|TRBJ2-2
TGTGCCACCCCCCCCGGGACAGAGAACACCGGGGAGCTGTTTTTT
CATPPGTENTGELFF
>.|.|TRBV6-4|TRBJ2-5
TGTGCCAGCAGTGCCGCCGCCCTGCGGGGGCGAGAGACCCAGTACTTC
CASSAAALRGRETQYF
>TRBD1|.|TRBV10-3|TRBJ1-1
TGTGCCATCGGGAGACAGGGAAAGGCGAACACTGAAGCTTTCTTT
CAIGRQGKANTEAFF
>TRBD2|.|TRBV5-6|TRBJ2-3
TGTGCCAGCAATCCGGGACTAGCTTTAGATACGCAGTATTTT
CASNPGLALDTQYF
>.|.|TRBV7-3|TRBJ2-5
TGTGCCAGTAGTAGCTCGGTCAGAGAGACCCAGTACTTC
CASSSSVRETQYF
>.|.|TRBV9|TRBJ1-4
TGTGCCAGCAGCGTAGGCAGGTCTCATGCAACTAATGAAAAACTGTTTTTT
CASSVGRSHATNEKLFF